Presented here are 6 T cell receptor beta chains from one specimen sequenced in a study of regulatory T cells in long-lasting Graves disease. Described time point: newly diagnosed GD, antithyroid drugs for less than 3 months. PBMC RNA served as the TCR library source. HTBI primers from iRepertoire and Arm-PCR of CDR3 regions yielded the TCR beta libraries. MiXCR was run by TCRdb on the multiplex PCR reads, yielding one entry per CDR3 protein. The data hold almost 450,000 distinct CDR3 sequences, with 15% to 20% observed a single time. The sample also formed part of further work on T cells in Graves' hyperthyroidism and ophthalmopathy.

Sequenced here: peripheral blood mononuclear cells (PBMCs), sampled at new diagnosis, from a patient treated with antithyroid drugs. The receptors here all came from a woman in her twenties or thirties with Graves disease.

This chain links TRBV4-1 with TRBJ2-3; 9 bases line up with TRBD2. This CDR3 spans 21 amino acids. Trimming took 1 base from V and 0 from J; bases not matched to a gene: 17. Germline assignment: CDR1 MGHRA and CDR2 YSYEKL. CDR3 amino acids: CASSQASRGRVGVLSTDTQYF. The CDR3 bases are TGCGCCAGCAGCCAAGCAAGTCGCGGGAGGGTGGGGGTCCTTAGCACAGATACGCAGTATTTT.

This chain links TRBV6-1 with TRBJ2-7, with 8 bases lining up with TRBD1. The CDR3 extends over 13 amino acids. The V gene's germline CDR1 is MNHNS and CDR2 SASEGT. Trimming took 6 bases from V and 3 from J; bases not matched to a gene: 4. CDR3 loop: CASSGQGLYEQYF. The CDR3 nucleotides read TGTGCCAGCAGCGGACAGGGACTCTACGAGCAGTACTTC.

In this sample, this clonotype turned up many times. The CDR3 DNA sequence: TGTGCCAGCAGTATACTAGCGGCCTACAATGAGCAGTTCTTC. This codes for CASSILAAYNEQFF. The J gene is TRBJ2-1, the V gene TRBV28, with 8 bases aligning to TRBD2. The germline V gene has CDR1 MDHEN and CDR2 SYDVKM. V was pared by 5 bases and J by 2 bases, with 2 bases of the junction left unmatched. The CDR3 contains 14 residues.

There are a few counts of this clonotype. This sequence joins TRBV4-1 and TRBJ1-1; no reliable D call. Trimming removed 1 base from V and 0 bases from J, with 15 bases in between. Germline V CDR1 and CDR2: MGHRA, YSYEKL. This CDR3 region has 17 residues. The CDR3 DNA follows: TGCGCCAGCAGCCAAGGTTGGAGATGGACCCTGAACACTGAAGCTTTCTTT. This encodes CASSQGWRWTLNTEAFF.

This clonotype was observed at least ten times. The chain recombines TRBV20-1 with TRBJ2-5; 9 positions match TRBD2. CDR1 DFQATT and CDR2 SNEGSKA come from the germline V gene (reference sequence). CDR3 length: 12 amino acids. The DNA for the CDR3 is TGCAGCGCGGGAGGGCCTTGGGAGACCCAGTACTTC. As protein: CSAGGPWETQYF.

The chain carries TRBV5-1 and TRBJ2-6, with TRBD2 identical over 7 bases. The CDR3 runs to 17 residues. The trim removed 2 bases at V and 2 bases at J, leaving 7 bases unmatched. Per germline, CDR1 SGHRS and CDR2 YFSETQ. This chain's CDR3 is CASSLVAGVAGANVLTF. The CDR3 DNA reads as TGCGCCAGCAGCTTAGTCGCGGGAGTGGCTGGGGCCAACGTCCTGACTTTC.